Here is one T cell receptor beta chain with its context. In Seattle, patients joined the study during active infection and were tracked longitudinally. These data are taken from a study of blood T cell repertoires in COVID-19. This table comes from immunoSEQ multiplex PCR, and its TCRdb copy is limited to in-frame clones, with some not included. The top ten clones hold about 6% of a sample with a few hundred thousand clones, more than 80% of them seen once. The TCR comes from a woman in her forties or fifties with COVID-19, enrolled during active disease. What was sequenced was peripheral blood.

The CDR3 nucleotides read TGTGCCAGCAGCGTAGGGCAGAAGTATAACTATGGCTACACCTTC. Protein: CASSVGQKYNYGYTF. This sequence joins TRBV9 and TRBJ1-2, with unresolved D. V was pared by 0 bases and J by 1 base, with 10 bases between. The CDR3 has 15 amino acids. Germline assignment: CDR1 SGDLS and CDR2 YYNGEE.